The clone carrying this T cell receptor (beta chain) was recorded a few times. This record comes from a study of shared clonotypes between healthy human individuals. Genomic DNA of each subset was evenly split across several immunoSEQ plates. Some clones are missing from TCRdb's copy, which holds only in-frame ones; the method was immunoSEQ multiplex PCR. The sample consists of roughly 2.5 million clones, roughly 92% of them appearing once. Germline V gives CDR1 MNHNS, CDR2 SASEGT. This CDR3 is built from 14 residues. Deletions cut 6 bases from V and 4 bases from J, with 16 bases between. This receptor was obtained from a young man in good health. This chain joins TRBV6-1 and TRBJ2-7; tentative D call: TRBD2 (6 bases). The sample comprised naive CD4+ T cells sorted from blood. Stated subset: CD45RA+ positively selected. This CDR3 reads CASRGTGGIYEQYF. The CDR3 region has the DNA TGTGCCAGCAGGGGGACGGGCGGGATATACGAGCAGTACTTC.